A single sample gave rise to the 8 T cell receptor beta chains below, sequenced in a study of CD8 T cells in ankylosing spondylitis. TCRdb used MiXCR to reprocess the 5' RACE reads, holding one entry per CDR3 protein. The sample has 200,000 to 300,000 distinct CDR3 sequences, more than 20% seen once; the top ten hold roughly 0.67%. The sample was blood, either unsorted or a sorted T cell fraction (not recorded which). All receptors derive from a male donor with ankylosing spondylitis or in good health (not recorded which).

This clonotype was counted between two and nine times. The chain links TRBV5-4 to TRBJ2-3; D uncertain. The CDR3 extends over 18 amino acids. V lost 7 bases to trimming and J lost 1 base, with 25 bases between them. CDR1 SGHNT and CDR2 YYREEE come from the germline V gene (reference sequence). Written as DNA, the CDR3 is TGTGCCAGCCGCCAGTTCCACACTTCCCTCCTAGGCACAGATACGCAGTATTTT. It encodes CASRQFHTSLLGTDTQYF.

This clonotype occurred many times. This chain links TRBV29-1 with TRBJ1-1; D unresolved. Germline CDR1 SQVTM, CDR2 ANQGSEA. This CDR3 has 11 amino acids. The ends were cut back, 7 bases at V and 1 base at J, with 7 bases in the middle. The CDR3 loop reads CSGRENTEAFF. As DNA, the CDR3 is TGCAGCGGTAGGGAGAACACTGAAGCTTTCTTT. Filled out from reference TRBV29-1 and TRBJ1-1, the complete variable domain reads SAVISQKPSRDICQRGTSLTIQCQVDSQVTMMFWYRQQPGQSLTLIATANQGSEATYESGFVIDKFPISRPNLTFSTLTVSNMSPEDSSIYLCSGRENTEAFFGQGTRLTVV.

This clonotype has a count of ten or more. This chain connects TRBV20-1 to TRBJ2-5; D remains unclear. The length of the CDR3 is 12 residues. Trimming pared 5 bases from V and 1 base from J, leaving 8 bases between. CDR1 is DFQATT, CDR2 SNEGSKA, per germline (reference sequence). The DNA for the CDR3 is TGCAGTGCTGACCAACGCCAAGAGACCCAGTACTTC. This codes for CSADQRQETQYF.

V is TRBV10-3 and J is TRBJ2-2, with no clear D. CDR1 and CDR2 (germline): ENHRY, SYGVKD. Trimming removed 0 bases at V and 8 bases at J, with 13 bases between. The CDR3 runs 15 residues. CDR3 sequence: CAISESVWPRGELFF. DNA of the CDR3: TGTGCCATCAGTGAGTCGGTTTGGCCCCGGGGGGAGCTGTTTTTT.

Many counts were recorded for this clonotype. The rearrangement links TRBV20-1 to TRBJ2-2; maybe TRBD2 (6 bases). This CDR3 comprises 14 residues. V was shortened by 5 bases and J by 8 bases, with 18 bases between the two germline ends. Germline assignment: CDR1 DFQATT and CDR2 SNEGSKA (reference sequence). The chain's CDR3 is CSAPWGGGRGELFF. CDR3 DNA: TGCAGTGCTCCCTGGGGCGGAGGGAGGGGGGAGCTGTTTTTT.

The table lists this clonotype with many counts. The rearrangement links TRBV12-3 or TRBV12-4 to TRBJ1-2; 7 positions match TRBD1. J lost 8 bases, V lost 5 bases, and 11 bases had no gene match. The CDR3 consists of 14 residues. CDR3 region: CASSMGQQGGGYTF. CDR3 sequence (DNA): TGTGCCAGCAGTATGGGACAGCAAGGTGGAGGCTACACCTTC.

This clonotype was counted between two and nine times. V gene TRBV12-3 or TRBV12-4 combines with J gene TRBJ2-3; D might be TRBD2 (7 bases). Trimming pared 5 bases from V and 1 base from J, leaving 10 bases between. The length of the CDR3 is 14 residues. The DNA for the CDR3 is TGTGCCAGCAGTAGGGGGGGAGGCACAGATACGCAGTATTTT. Its protein is CASSRGGGTDTQYF.

The V gene is TRBV6-5, the J gene TRBJ2-2; a possible D gene is TRBD1 (6 bases). Trimming removed 2 bases at V and 6 bases at J, with 13 bases between. CDR3 length: 15 residues. Germline V gene data show CDR1 as MNHEY and CDR2 as SVGAGI. The CDR3 protein is CASSYLQGRAGELFF. CDR3 DNA sequence: TGTGCCAGCAGTTACCTACAGGGCCGGGCCGGGGAGCTGTTTTTT.